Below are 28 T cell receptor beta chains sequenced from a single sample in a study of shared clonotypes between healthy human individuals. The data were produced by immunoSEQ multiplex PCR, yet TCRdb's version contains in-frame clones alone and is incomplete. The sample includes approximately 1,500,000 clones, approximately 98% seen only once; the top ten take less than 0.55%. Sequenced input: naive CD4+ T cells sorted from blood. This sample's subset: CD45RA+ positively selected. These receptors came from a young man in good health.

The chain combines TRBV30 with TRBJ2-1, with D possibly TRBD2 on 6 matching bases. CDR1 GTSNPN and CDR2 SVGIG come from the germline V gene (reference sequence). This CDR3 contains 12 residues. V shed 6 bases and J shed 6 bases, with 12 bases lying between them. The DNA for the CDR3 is TGTGCCTGCCCTCCGGGAGTCAATGAGCAGTTCTTC. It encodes CACPPGVNEQFF.

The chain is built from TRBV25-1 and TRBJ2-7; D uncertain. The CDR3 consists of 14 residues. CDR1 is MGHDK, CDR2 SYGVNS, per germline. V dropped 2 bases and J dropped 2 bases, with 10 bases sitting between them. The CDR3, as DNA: TGTGCCAGCAGTGAAGGGATTAAGGCCTACGAGCAGTACTTC. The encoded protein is CASSEGIKAYEQYF.

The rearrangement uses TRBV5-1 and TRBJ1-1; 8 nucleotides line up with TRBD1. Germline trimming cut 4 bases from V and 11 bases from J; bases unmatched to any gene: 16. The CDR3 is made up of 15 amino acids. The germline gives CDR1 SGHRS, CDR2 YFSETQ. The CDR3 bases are TGCGCCAGCAGCGTCCCGGGACAGGCGACTAAGAAGGCTTTCTTT. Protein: CASSVPGQATKKAFF.

Here the CDR3 reads CASSFSGAANQPQHF. For the CDR3, the DNA is TGTGCCAGCAGTTTTTCCGGGGCGGCCAATCAGCCCCAGCATTTT. This sequence joins TRBV28 and TRBJ1-5; D may be TRBD1 (5 bases). The CDR3 covers 15 residues. V shed 3 bases and J shed 3 bases, with 12 bases lying between them. Germline CDR1 reads MDHEN; CDR2 reads SYDVKM.

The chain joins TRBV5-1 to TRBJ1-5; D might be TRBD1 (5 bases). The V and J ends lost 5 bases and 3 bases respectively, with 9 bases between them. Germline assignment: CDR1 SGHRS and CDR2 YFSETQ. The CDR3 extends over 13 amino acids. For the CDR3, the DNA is TGCGCCAGCAGACGGGACGCCAATCAGCCCCAGCATTTT. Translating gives CASRRDANQPQHF.

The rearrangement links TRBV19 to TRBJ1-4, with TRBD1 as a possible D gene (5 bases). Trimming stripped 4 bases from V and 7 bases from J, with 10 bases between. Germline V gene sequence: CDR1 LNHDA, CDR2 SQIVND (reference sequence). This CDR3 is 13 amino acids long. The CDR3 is CASSTRRGEKLFF. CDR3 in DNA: TGTGCCAGTAGTACCCGGAGGGGTGAAAAACTGTTTTTT.

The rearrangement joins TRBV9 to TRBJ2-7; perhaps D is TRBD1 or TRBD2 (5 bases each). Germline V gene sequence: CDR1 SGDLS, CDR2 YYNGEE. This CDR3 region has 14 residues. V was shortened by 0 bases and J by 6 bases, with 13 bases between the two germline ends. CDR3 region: CASSVAGPGSEQYF. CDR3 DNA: TGTGCCAGCAGCGTAGCGGGCCCAGGGAGCGAGCAGTACTTC.

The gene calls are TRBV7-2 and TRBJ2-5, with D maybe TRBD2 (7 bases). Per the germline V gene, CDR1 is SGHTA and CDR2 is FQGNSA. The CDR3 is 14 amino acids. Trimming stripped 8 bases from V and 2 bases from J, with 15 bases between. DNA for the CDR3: TGTGCCAGCGGCGGGGGTAGGGGGCAAGAGACCCAGTACTTC. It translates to CASGGGRGQETQYF.

The CDR3 reads CASSRGLWASNQPQHF. CDR3 DNA: TGTGCCAGCAGCCGAGGGTTGTGGGCCAGCAATCAGCCCCAGCATTTT. The gene calls are TRBV28 and TRBJ1-5; D unclear. Per germline, CDR1 MDHEN and CDR2 SYDVKM. Trimming stripped 6 bases from V and 1 base from J, with 16 bases between. The CDR3 length is 16 residues.

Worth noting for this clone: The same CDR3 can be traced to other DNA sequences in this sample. DNA for the CDR3: TGTGCCAGCAGCCCGGGGACAACTAATGAAAAACTGTTTTTT. It translates to CASSPGTTNEKLFF. The rearrangement links TRBV5-5 to TRBJ1-4; D ambiguous. V lost 4 bases to trimming and J lost 0 bases, with 7 bases between them. The CDR3 is 14 residues long. Germline CDR1 reads SGHKS; CDR2 reads YYEKEE (reference sequence).

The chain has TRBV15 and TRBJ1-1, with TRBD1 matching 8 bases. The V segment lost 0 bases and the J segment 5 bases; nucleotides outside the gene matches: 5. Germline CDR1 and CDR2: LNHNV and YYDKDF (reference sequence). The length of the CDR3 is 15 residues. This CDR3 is CATSRDKDRGTEAFF. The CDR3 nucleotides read TGTGCCACCAGCAGAGACAAAGACAGGGGTACTGAAGCTTTCTTT.

CDR3 sequence: CASSRSTGGTQYF. The CDR3 region has the DNA TGCGCCAGCAGTAGGTCCACTGGGGGAACGCAGTATTTT. This chain connects TRBV10-1 to TRBJ2-3; the D call may be TRBD1 or TRBD2 (5 bases each). Trimming removed 5 bases at V and 9 bases at J, with 15 bases between. The CDR3 contains 13 residues. The V gene's germline CDR1 is WNHNN and CDR2 SYGVQD (reference sequence).

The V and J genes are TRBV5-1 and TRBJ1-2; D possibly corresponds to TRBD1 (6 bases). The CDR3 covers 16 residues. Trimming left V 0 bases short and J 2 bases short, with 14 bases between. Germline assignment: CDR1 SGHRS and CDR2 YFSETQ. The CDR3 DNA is TGCGCCAGCAGCTTGGATCTTCGACAGGCAAACTATGGCTACACCTTC. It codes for CASSLDLRQANYGYTF.

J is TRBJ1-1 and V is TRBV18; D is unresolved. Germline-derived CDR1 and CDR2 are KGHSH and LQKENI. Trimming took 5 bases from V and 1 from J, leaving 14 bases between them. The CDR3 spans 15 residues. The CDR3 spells CASSSLADKNTEAFF. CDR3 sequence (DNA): TGTGCCAGCTCAAGTTTAGCAGACAAGAACACTGAAGCTTTCTTT.

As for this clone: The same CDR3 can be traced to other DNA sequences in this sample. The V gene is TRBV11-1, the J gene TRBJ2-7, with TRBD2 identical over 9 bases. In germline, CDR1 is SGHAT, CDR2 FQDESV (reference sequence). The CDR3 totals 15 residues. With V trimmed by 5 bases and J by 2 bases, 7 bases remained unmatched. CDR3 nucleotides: TGTGCCAGCAGCCCCGGACTAGCGCCGACCTACGAGCAGTACTTC. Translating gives CASSPGLAPTYEQYF. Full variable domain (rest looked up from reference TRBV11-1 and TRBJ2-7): EAEVAQSPRYKITEKSQAVAFWCDPISGHATLYWYRQILGQGPELLVQFQDESVVDDSQLPKDRFSAERLKGVDSTLKIQPAELGDSAMYLCASSPGLAPTYEQYFGPGTRLTVT.

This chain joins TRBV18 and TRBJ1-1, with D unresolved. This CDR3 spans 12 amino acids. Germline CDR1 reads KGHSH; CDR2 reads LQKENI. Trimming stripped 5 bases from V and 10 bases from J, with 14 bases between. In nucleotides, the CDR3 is TGTGCCAGCTCATCCCAAAATCTTGTAGCTTTCTTT. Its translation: CASSSQNLVAFF.

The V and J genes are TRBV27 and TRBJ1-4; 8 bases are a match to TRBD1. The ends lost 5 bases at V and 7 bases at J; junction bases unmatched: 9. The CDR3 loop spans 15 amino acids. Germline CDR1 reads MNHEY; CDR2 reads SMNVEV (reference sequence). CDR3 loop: CASSPWDRRSEKLFF. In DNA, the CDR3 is TGTGCCAGCAGTCCCTGGGACAGGAGGAGTGAAAAACTGTTTTTT.

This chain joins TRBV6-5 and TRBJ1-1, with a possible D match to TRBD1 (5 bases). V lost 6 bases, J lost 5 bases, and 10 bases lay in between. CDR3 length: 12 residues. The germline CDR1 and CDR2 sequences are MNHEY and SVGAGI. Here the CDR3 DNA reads TGTGCCAGCAGAGGGACTCAGACTGAAGCTTTCTTT. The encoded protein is CASRGTQTEAFF.

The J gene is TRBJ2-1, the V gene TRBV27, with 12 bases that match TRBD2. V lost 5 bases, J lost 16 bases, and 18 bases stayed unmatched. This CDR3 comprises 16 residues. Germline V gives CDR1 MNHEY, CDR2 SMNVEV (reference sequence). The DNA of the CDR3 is TGTGCCAGCAGTCATAGACTAGCGGGAGATTTAGGCCCTGGATTCTTC. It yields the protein CASSHRLAGDLGPGFF.

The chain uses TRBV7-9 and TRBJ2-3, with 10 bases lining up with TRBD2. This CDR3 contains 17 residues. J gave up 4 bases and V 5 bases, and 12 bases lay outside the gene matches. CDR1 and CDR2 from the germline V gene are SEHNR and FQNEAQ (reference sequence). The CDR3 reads CASSTPHLAGVADTQYF. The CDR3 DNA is TGTGCCAGCAGCACCCCCCATCTAGCGGGAGTCGCAGATACGCAGTATTTT.

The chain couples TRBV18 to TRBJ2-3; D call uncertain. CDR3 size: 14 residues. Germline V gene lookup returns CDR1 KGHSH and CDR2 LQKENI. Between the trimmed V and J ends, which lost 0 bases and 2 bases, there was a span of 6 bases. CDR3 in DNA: TGTGCCAGCTCACCACCCCGTGTCACAGATACGCAGTATTTT. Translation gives CASSPPRVTDTQYF.

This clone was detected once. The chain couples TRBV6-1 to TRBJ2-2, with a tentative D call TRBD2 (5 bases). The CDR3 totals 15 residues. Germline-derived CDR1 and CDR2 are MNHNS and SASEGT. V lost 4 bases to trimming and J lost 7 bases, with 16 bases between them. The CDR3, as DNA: TGTGCCAGCAGTGCTAAACGGAGGCATGGCGGGGAGCTGTTTTTT. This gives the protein CASSAKRRHGGELFF.

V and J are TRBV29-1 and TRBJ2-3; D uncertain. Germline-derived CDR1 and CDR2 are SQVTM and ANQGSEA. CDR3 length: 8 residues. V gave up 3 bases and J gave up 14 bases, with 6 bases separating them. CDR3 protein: CSVEGPYF. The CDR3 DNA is TGCAGCGTTGAGGGTCCGTATTTT.

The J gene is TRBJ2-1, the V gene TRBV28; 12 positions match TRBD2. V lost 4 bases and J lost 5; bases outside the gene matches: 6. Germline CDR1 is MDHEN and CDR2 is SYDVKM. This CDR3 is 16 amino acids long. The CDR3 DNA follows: TGTGCCAGCAGTTCTGAGACTAGCGGGAGACACAATGAGCAGTTCTTC. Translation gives CASSSETSGRHNEQFF. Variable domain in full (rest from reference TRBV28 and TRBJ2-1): DVKVTQSSRYLVKRTGEKVFLECVQDMDHENMFWYRQDPGLGLRLIYFSYDVKMKEKGDIPEGYSVSREKKERFSLILESASTNQTSMYLCASSSETSGRHNEQFFGPGTRLTVL.

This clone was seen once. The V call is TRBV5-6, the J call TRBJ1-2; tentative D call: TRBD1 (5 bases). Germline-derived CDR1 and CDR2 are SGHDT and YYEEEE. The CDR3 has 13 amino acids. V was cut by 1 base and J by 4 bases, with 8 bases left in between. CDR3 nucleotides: TGTGCCAGCAGCTTGACGGGGGTCTATGGCTACACCTTC. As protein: CASSLTGVYGYTF.

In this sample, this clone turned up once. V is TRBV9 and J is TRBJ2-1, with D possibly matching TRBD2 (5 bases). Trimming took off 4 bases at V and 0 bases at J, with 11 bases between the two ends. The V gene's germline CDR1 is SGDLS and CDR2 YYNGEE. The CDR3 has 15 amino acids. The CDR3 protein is CASSQDGNSYNEQFF. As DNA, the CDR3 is TGTGCCAGCAGCCAGGACGGGAACTCCTACAATGAGCAGTTCTTC. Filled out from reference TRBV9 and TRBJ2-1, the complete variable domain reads DSGVTQTPKHLITATGQRVTLRCSPRSGDLSVYWYQQSLDQGLQFLIQYYNGEERAKGNILERFSAQQFPDLHSELNLSSLELGDSALYFCASSQDGNSYNEQFFGPGTRLTVL.

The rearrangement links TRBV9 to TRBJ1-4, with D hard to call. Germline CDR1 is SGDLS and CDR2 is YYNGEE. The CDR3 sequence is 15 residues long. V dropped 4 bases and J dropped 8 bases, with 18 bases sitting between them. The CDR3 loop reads CASSPSPGTLEKLFF. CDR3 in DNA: TGTGCCAGCAGCCCTAGTCCGGGTACGTTGGAAAAACTGTTTTTT.

The CDR3 nucleotides read TGTGCCAGCTCACCCACTAGCGTCATTACGGGAGAGACCCAGTACTTC. Translating gives CASSPTSVITGETQYF. The chain combines TRBV18 with TRBJ2-5, with 7 bases identical to TRBD2. Trimming cost V 3 bases and J 4 bases; bases outside gene matches: 11. CDR1 and CDR2 from the germline V gene are KGHSH and LQKENI. This CDR3 spans 16 amino acids.